The T cell receptor beta chain under discussion was sequenced for a study of response to subunit inactivated influenza vaccine. Overall study results and limits: The authors proposed limited new T cell recruitment per seasonal influenza vaccination.

Using its own MiXCR run on the RT-PCR reads, TCRdb lists one record per CDR3 protein. This sample has a few hundred thousand distinct CDR3 sequences, with 21% found just once. In its sample, this clonotype was seen a few times. Its antigen is not known. Germline CDR1 MGHDK, CDR2 SYGVNS. CDR3 length equals 16 residues. V lost 1 base and J 0 bases, leaving 7 bases between the germline ends. V gene TRBV25-1 combines with J gene TRBJ2-6; D unclear. This sample comprised PBMCs from blood, obtained 21 months after vaccination. This sequence originates from a man aged 45 to 75 who received an inactivated influenza vaccine. The CDR3 here is CASSESRYSGANVLTF. CDR3 bases: TGTGCCAGCAGTGAATCCCGCTACTCTGGGGCCAACGTCCTGACTTTC.